This T cell receptor (beta chain) comes out of a study of blood T cell repertoires in COVID-19. Study as a whole: Italy, Spain and the United States were the sources of the convalescent and acute COVID-19 samples.

The CDR3 loop spans 15 amino acids. Trimming pared 5 bases from V and 5 bases from J, leaving 16 bases between. CDR1 and CDR2 from the germline V gene are LGHNT and FRNRAP. Original handling: Counts of nucleated cells, estimated from reference gene primer amplification, were obtained. Sequenced by immunoSEQ multiplex PCR; TCRdb stores in-frame clones only, minus some. The V and J calls and clone size come from that table; D and trimming were worked out from the DNA. In the table there are tens of thousands of clones, roughly 90% of which are singletons. Sequences were obtained from peripheral blood. The J gene is TRBJ2-1, the V gene TRBV12-5; possibly TRBD1 for D (5 bases). The origin of this receptor is a man aged 55 to 69 with COVID-19, enrolled during active disease. CDR3 DNA sequence: TGTGCTAGTGGTGTCAGGGTAAACGGCCACAATGAGCAGTTCTTC. Translating it yields CASGVRVNGHNEQFF. Variable domain in full (rest from reference TRBV12-5 and TRBJ2-1): DARVTQTPRHKVTEMGQEVTMRCQPILGHNTVFWYRQTMMQGLELLAYFRNRAPLDDSGMPKDRFSAEMPDATLATLKIQPSEPRDSAVYFCASGVRVNGHNEQFFGPGTRLTVL.